This passage covers 9 T cell receptor beta chains from one sample sequenced in a study of T cells in Graves' hyperthyroidism and ophthalmopathy. There were TCR beta CDR3 regions amplified from RNA transcripts. TCR CDR3 regions were first amplified by RT-PCR with HTBI primers. TCRdb fed the multiplex PCR reads into MiXCR, producing one record per CDR3 protein. This sample has about 510,000 distinct CDR3 sequences; 12% to 15% occur once, and the top ten carry 14%. The specimen sequenced was blood. Receptors originate from a middle-aged woman with Graves' hyperthyroidism.

V gene TRBV4-1 combines with J gene TRBJ2-2, with 10 nucleotides matching TRBD1. The length of the CDR3 is 17 residues. Germline CDR1 MGHRA, CDR2 YSYEKL. Trimming at V came to 3 bases and at J to 1 base, leaving 5 bases not matched to a gene. Written as DNA, the CDR3 is TGCGCCAGCAGCCACCTGGGACAGGGGCGGAACACCGGGGAGCTGTTTTTT. It codes for CASSHLGQGRNTGELFF.

This clonotype was picked up many times. The chain uses TRBV27 and TRBJ2-5; the D is unclear. V was clipped by 3 bases and J by 4 bases, with 15 bases between them. This CDR3 is 15 amino acids long. Germline loops: CDR1 MNHEY, CDR2 SMNVEV (reference sequence). The CDR3 region is CASSLRHTNAETQYF. As DNA, the CDR3 is TGTGCCAGCAGTTTGAGACACACCAATGCAGAGACCCAGTACTTC.

The chain employs TRBV9 and TRBJ2-2; 12 nucleotides agree with TRBD2. The CDR3 is made up of 18 amino acids. Trimming at V came to 4 bases and at J to 0 bases, leaving 7 bases not matched to a gene. CDR1 and CDR2 from the germline V gene are SGDLS and YYNGEE. CDR3: CASSLRTSGNANTGELFF. For the CDR3, the DNA is TGTGCCAGCAGCCTTCGGACTAGCGGGAACGCGAACACCGGGGAGCTGTTTTTT.

This clonotype was counted many times. This rearrangement joins TRBV11-2 to TRBJ2-5; D is perhaps TRBD1 (5 bases). Germline CDR1 reads SGHAT; CDR2 reads FQNNGV. The CDR3 loop spans 15 amino acids. With 1 base removed from V and 5 bases from J, the gap between germline ends came to 14 bases. In DNA, the CDR3 is TGTGCCAGCAGCTTAGCAGGGTCTTTCGGGGAGACCCAGTACTTC. It codes for CASSLAGSFGETQYF. The full variable domain, with the rest looked up from reference TRBV11-2 and TRBJ2-5, is EAGVAQSPRYKIIEKRQSVAFWCNPISGHATLYWYQQILGQGPKLLIQFQNNGVVDDSQLPKDRFSAERLKGVDSTLKIQPAKLEDSAVYLCASSLAGSFGETQYFGPGTRLLVL.

This clonotype was observed many times. The chain links TRBV7-2 to TRBJ2-3, with 8 bases lining up with TRBD2. Per germline, CDR1 SGHTA and CDR2 FQGNSA. V trimming: 6 bases; J trimming: 0 bases; junction bases outside the gene matches: 2. The CDR3 sequence is 14 residues long. The CDR3 DNA follows: TGTGCCAGCAGTATAGCGGGAAGCACAGATACGCAGTATTTT. Protein product: CASSIAGSTDTQYF.

Many counts were recorded for this clonotype. J is TRBJ2-1 and V is TRBV5-1; 10 bases match TRBD2. This CDR3 region has 19 residues. V trimming: 3 bases; J trimming: 7 bases; junction bases outside the gene matches: 19. Germline CDR1 and CDR2: SGHRS and YFSETQ. CDR3 nucleotides: TGCGCCAGCAGCTCGGAGCGGGAGGGCCTCTTCGGCCCGGGGAATGAGCAGTTCTTC. The encoded protein is CASSSEREGLFGPGNEQFF.

This rearrangement joins TRBV3-1 to TRBJ1-5; a weak D match, TRBD1 (6 bases). This CDR3 contains 16 residues. V was shortened by 4 bases and J by 5 bases, with 18 bases between the two germline ends. The V gene's germline CDR1 is LGHDT and CDR2 YNNKEL (reference sequence). The CDR3 region is CASSPGGGAWDQPQHF. The CDR3 nucleotides are TGTGCCAGCAGCCCGGGGGGGGGGGCTTGGGATCAGCCCCAGCATTTT. Drawing the rest from reference TRBV3-1 and TRBJ1-5, the complete variable domain is DTAVSQTPKYLVTQMGNDKSIKCEQNLGHDTMYWYKQDSKKFLKIMFSYNNKELIINETVPNRFSPKSPDKAHLNLHINSLELGDSAVYFCASSPGGGAWDQPQHFGDGTRLSIL.

In this sample, this clonotype turned up many times. The chain combines TRBV28 with TRBJ1-5; a possible D gene is TRBD1 (5 bases). The CDR3 covers 14 residues. Germline CDR1 reads MDHEN; CDR2 reads SYDVKM. Between the trimmed V and J ends, which lost 2 bases and 5 bases, there was a span of 10 bases. The CDR3 nucleotides read TGTGCCAGCAGTTTAATTGAGGGGTATCAGCCCCAGCATTTT. This encodes CASSLIEGYQPQHF. The variable domain in full, completed from reference TRBV28 and TRBJ1-5, reads DVKVTQSSRYLVKRTGEKVFLECVQDMDHENMFWYRQDPGLGLRLIYFSYDVKMKEKGDIPEGYSVSREKKERFSLILESASTNQTSMYLCASSLIEGYQPQHFGDGTRLSIL.

The chain carries TRBV5-6 and TRBJ2-4; either TRBD1 or TRBD2 may supply D (5 bases each). The V and J ends lost 2 bases and 5 bases respectively, with 14 bases between them. The CDR3 spans 15 residues. Looked up from germline, CDR1 is SGHDT and CDR2 is YYEEEE. The CDR3 nucleotides read TGTGCCAGCAGCTTTCTAGGGACCGGGGAAAACATTCAGTACTTC. Its protein is CASSFLGTGENIQYF.